The rows below give T cell receptor beta chains drawn from one sample of a study of tumor-infiltrating T cells and Merkel cell polyomavirus. This table comes from immunoSEQ multiplex PCR, and its TCRdb copy is limited to in-frame clones, with some not included. The sample carries 24,000 or so clones, roughly 87% recorded once. The sample consisted of lymph node tissue. The receptors were sampled from a middle-aged man with Merkel cell carcinoma. Both conserved end residues are part of each CDR3. Fields, in order: D gene, V gene, J gene, CDR3 length, clone size, CDR3 DNA, CDR3 protein. D genes are given only for firm matches. Size is omitted from some rows. Given values are once, few, many or a class for expanded clones.

D: TRBD1; V: TRBV5-1; J: TRBJ2-3; length: 17; size: .; DNA: TGCGCCAGCAGCATGACACGGACAGGACTTAGCACAGATACGCAGTATTTT; CDR3: CASSMTRTGLSTDTQYF
D: TRBD2; V: TRBV7-9; J: TRBJ2-7; length: 14; size: .; DNA: TGTGCCAGCAGCGACCGACTAGCGGTCGGGGAGCAGTACTTC; CDR3: CASSDRLAVGEQYF
D: TRBD2; V: TRBV7-2; J: TRBJ2-5; length: 17; size: .; DNA: TGTGCCAGCAGCGCCCGACTAGCGGGGGGCCTGAGGGAGACCCAGTACTTC; CDR3: CASSARLAGGLRETQYF
D: .; V: TRBV19; J: TRBJ1-1; length: 13; size: once; DNA: TGTGCCAGCCTGTCGGGGAGCGGGTATGAAGCTTTCTTT; CDR3: CASLSGSGYEAFF
D: .; V: TRBV27; J: TRBJ1-6; length: 14; size: .; DNA: TGTGCCAGCAGCCGACAGCTCCAGAATTCACCCCTCCACTTT; CDR3: CASSRQLQNSPLHF
D: .; V: TRBV29-1; J: TRBJ2-7; length: 15; size: .; DNA: TGCAGCGTTGAAGACACCGGGACATCTACCTACGAGCAGTACTTC; CDR3: CSVEDTGTSTYEQYF
D: TRBD1; V: TRBV15; J: TRBJ1-5; length: 19; size: .; DNA: TGTGCCACCAGCCAGGACATGTACAGGGGGCGGGATAGCAATCAGCCCCAGCATTTT; CDR3: CATSQDMYRGRDSNQPQHF
D: TRBD1; V: TRBV5-8; J: TRBJ2-7; length: 14; size: .; DNA: TGTGCCAGCAGCCACAGGGGGCGAGGAGGCGAGCAGTACTTC; CDR3: CASSHRGRGGEQYF
D: .; V: TRBV10-1; J: TRBJ2-1; length: 16; size: few; DNA: TGCGCCAGCAGTGAGGATTCCCGGAGCTCCTACAATGAGCAGTTCTTC; CDR3: CASSEDSRSSYNEQFF
D: TRBD2; V: TRBV29-1; J: TRBJ2-3; length: 14; size: .; DNA: TGCAGCGTTGAAGCACTAGCGGCTACAGATACGCAGTATTTT; CDR3: CSVEALAATDTQYF
D: .; V: TRBV5-6; J: TRBJ2-2; length: 16; size: .; DNA: TGTGCCAGCAGCTTGGCGAGGACAGTACTCACCGGGGAGCTGTTTTTT; CDR3: CASSLARTVLTGELFF
D: TRBD1; V: TRBV27; J: TRBJ1-2; length: 14; size: .; DNA: TGTGCCAGCAGTTTGTTTAGGACAGGGCGCGGCTACACCTTC; CDR3: CASSLFRTGRGYTF
D: TRBD2; V: TRBV9; J: TRBJ2-2; length: 16; size: .; DNA: TGTGCCAGCAGCGAGGCTGCGCGGGGGGGTCCCGGGGAGCTGTTTTTT; CDR3: CASSEAARGGPGELFF
D: TRBD2; V: TRBV9; J: TRBJ2-4; length: 14; size: .; DNA: TGTGCCAGCAGCGCGGGACTAGCGGGAGAGGTTCAGTACTTC; CDR3: CASSAGLAGEVQYF
D: .; V: TRBV7-3; J: TRBJ2-3; length: 18; size: .; DNA: TGTGCCAGCAGCTTAGACGGATTCGGGGGAGCGAGCACAGATACGCAGTATTTT; CDR3: CASSLDGFGGASTDTQYF
D: TRBD1; V: TRBV11-2; J: TRBJ1-6; length: 16; size: .; DNA: TGTGCCAGCAGCCCAGGGGGGACACAGTTTAATTCACCCCTCCACTTT; CDR3: CASSPGGTQFNSPLHF
D: .; V: TRBV21-1; J: TRBJ1-4; length: 16; size: .; DNA: TGTGCCAGCAGCAAAGTTGTAGGGCAGAAGCGGGAAAAACTGTTTTTT; CDR3: CASSKVVGQKREKLFF
D: .; V: TRBV15; J: TRBJ2-7; length: 15; size: .; DNA: TGTGCCACCAGCAGAGATCTGACTTCCGGCTACGAGCAGTACTTC; CDR3: CATSRDLTSGYEQYF
D: .; V: TRBV6-1; J: TRBJ1-1; length: 13; size: .; DNA: TGTGCCAGCAGTGACGGGTCGGCCACTGAAGCTTTCTTT; CDR3: CASSDGSATEAFF
D: .; V: TRBV30; J: TRBJ2-7; length: 13; size: .; DNA: TGTGCCTGGGGACAGTCGCTCTCCTACGAGCAGTACTTC; CDR3: CAWGQSLSYEQYF
D: .; V: TRBV7-2; J: TRBJ2-7; length: 12; size: .; DNA: TGTGCCAGCAGCTCGCAGGGCAGCGAGCAGTACTTC; CDR3: CASSSQGSEQYF
D: TRBD1; V: TRBV28; J: TRBJ2-3; length: 15; size: .; DNA: TGTGCCAGCAGTGAAAGACAGGGGTCGACAGATACGCAGTATTTT; CDR3: CASSERQGSTDTQYF
D: TRBD1; V: TRBV2; J: TRBJ1-2; length: 14; size: .; DNA: TGTGCCAGCACCACCTTATTGACAGGGGGTGGCTACACCTTC; CDR3: CASTTLLTGGGYTF
D: TRBD1; V: TRBV27; J: TRBJ2-1; length: 17; size: .; DNA: TGTGCCAGCAGTCAAACAACCGGGACAGGGGTAGGTAATGAGCAGTTCTTC; CDR3: CASSQTTGTGVGNEQFF
D: TRBD2; V: TRBV27; J: TRBJ2-1; length: 14; size: once; DNA: TGTGCCAGCCGGACTAGCGGGAGCTGGGGTGAGCAGTTCTTC; CDR3: CASRTSGSWGEQFF
D: .; V: TRBV9; J: TRBJ1-4; length: 16; size: .; DNA: TGTGCCAGCAGCGTAGGAGCCTTAGCAACTAATGAAAAACTGTTTTTT; CDR3: CASSVGALATNEKLFF
D: TRBD1; V: TRBV18; J: TRBJ2-4; length: 17; size: .; DNA: TGTGCCAGCTCACCGCTCGGCAGGGGGCTAGCCAAAAACATTCAGTACTTC; CDR3: CASSPLGRGLAKNIQYF
D: TRBD2; V: TRBV7-2; J: TRBJ2-1; length: 17; size: .; DNA: TGTGCCAGCAGCGGATCTAGCGGGGGTTACTCCTACAATGAGCAGTTCTTC; CDR3: CASSGSSGGYSYNEQFF
D: TRBD1; V: TRBV6-5; J: TRBJ1-2; length: 13; size: .; DNA: TGTGCCAGCAGTCGCAGGGGGCGGGATGGCTACACCTTC; CDR3: CASSRRGRDGYTF
D: .; V: TRBV7-2; J: TRBJ2-1; length: 12; size: .; DNA: TGTGCCAGCAGCTTAATACTCAATGAGCAGTTCTTC; CDR3: CASSLILNEQFF
D: .; V: TRBV7-9; J: TRBJ1-3; length: 14; size: .; DNA: TGTGCCAGCAGCTTAGTCCGGGGGGCTGACACCATATATTTT; CDR3: CASSLVRGADTIYF
D: TRBD1; V: TRBV7-8; J: TRBJ2-1; length: 18; size: .; DNA: TGTGCCAGCAGCTTAGAATTTAGGGGACAGCTAACCTACAATGAGCAGTTCTTC; CDR3: CASSLEFRGQLTYNEQFF
D: .; V: TRBV28; J: TRBJ1-2; length: 15; size: once; DNA: TGTGCCAGCAGTTTACGTGGGAGTACTAACTATGGCTACACCTTC; CDR3: CASSLRGSTNYGYTF
D: .; V: TRBV5-4; J: TRBJ2-1; length: 14; size: .; DNA: TGTGCCAGCAGGCAAACAGGAGCCTACAATGAGCAGTTCTTC; CDR3: CASRQTGAYNEQFF
D: TRBD1; V: TRBV4-3; J: TRBJ1-4; length: 15; size: .; DNA: TGCGCCAGCAGCCAGGGAACAGGGGTTAATGAAAAACTGTTTTTT; CDR3: CASSQGTGVNEKLFF
D: TRBD1; V: TRBV7-9; J: TRBJ2-3; length: 14; size: .; DNA: TGTGCCGGCCGAAAACAGGGGAGCACAGATACGCAGTATTTT; CDR3: CAGRKQGSTDTQYF